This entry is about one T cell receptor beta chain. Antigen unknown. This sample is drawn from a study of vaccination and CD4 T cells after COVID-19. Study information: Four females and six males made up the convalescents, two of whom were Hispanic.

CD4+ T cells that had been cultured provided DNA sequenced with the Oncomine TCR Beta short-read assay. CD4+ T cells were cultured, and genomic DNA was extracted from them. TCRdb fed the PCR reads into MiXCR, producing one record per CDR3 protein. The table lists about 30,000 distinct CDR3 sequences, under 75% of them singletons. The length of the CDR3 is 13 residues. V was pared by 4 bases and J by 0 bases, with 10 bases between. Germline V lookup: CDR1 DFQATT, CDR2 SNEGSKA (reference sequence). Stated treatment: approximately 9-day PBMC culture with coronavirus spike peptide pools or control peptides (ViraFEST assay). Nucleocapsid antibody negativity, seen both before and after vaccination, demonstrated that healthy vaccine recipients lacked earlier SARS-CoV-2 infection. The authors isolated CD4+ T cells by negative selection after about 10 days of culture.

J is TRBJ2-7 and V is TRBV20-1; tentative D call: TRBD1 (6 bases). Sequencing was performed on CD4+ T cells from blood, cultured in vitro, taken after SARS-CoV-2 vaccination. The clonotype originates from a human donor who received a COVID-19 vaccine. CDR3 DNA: TGCAGTGCTATCCAGGGGAGCTCCTACGAGCAGTACTTC. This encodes CSAIQGSSYEQYF.